This TCR beta chain was obtained from a study of T-cell memory formation after mild COVID-19. On the study more broadly: Largely donor-specific sequence clusters came from a couple of donors.

Study observations and caveats: Some clones that responded turned up in pre-infection memory, which suggests that cross-reactive memory joined in. CD4+ clones that contracted lay mainly in CM and EM; CD8+ ones lay in EMRA. SARS-CoV-2 specificity of second-wave clones peaking day 37 was unconfirmed.

About this clonotype itself: Its antigen is not identified.

V lost 9 bases and J lost 0, with 5 bases in between. This CDR3 is built from 12 residues. Germline CDR1 reads KGHDR; CDR2 reads SFDVKD. TCRdb reanalysed the 5' RACE reads using MiXCR and keeps one entry per CDR3 protein. The profile shows 98,000 or so distinct CDR3 sequences, 15% to 20% of them singletons. This sequence joins TRBV24-1 and TRBJ1-5; D remains ambiguous. The TCR comes from a man in his late teens or twenties who had mild COVID-19 (a few samples of this study predate the infection). Cell type and time point are not known. Material: PBMCs or a T cell subset sorted from them (not recorded which). CDR3 coding DNA: TGTGCCACCGCAGATAGCAATCAGCCCCAGCATTTT. Translation gives CATADSNQPQHF.